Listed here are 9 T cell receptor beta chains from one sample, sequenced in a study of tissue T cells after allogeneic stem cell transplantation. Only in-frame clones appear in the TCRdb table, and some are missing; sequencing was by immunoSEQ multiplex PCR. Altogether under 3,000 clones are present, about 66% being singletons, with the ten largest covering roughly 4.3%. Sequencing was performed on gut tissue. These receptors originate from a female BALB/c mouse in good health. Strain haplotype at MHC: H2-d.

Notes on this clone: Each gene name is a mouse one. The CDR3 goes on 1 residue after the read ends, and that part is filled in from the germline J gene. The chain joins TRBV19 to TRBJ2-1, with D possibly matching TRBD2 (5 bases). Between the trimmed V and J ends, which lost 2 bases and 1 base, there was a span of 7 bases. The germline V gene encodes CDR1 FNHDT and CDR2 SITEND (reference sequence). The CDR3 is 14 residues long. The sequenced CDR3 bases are TGTGCCAGCAGTATCCCTGGGAACTATGCTGAGCAGTTC. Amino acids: CASSIPGNYAEQF. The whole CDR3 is CASSIPGNYAEQFF.

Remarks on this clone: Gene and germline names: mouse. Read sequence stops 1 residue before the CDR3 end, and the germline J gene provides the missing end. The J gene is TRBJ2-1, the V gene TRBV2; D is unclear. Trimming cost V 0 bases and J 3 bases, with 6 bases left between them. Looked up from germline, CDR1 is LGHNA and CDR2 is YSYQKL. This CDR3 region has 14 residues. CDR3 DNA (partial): TGTGCCAGCAGCCAAGATCCGGGCTATGCTGAGCAGTTC. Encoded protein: CASSQDPGYAEQF. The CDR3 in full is CASSQDPGYAEQFF.

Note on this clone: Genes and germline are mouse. CDR3 DNA (partial): TGTGCCAGCAGCTTACCCGGGACAACAGAAACGCTGTAT. Residues: CASSLPGTTETLY. The CDR3 as a whole reads CASSLPGTTETLYF. The rearrangement links TRBV4 to TRBJ2-3, with a tentative D call TRBD1 (6 bases). The CDR3 is cut off 1 residue early in the read; its end comes from the germline J gene. Germline V gene data show CDR1 as LGHDT and CDR2 as YNNKQL (reference sequence). Trimming stripped 4 bases from V and 4 bases from J, with 12 bases between. The CDR3 totals 14 residues.

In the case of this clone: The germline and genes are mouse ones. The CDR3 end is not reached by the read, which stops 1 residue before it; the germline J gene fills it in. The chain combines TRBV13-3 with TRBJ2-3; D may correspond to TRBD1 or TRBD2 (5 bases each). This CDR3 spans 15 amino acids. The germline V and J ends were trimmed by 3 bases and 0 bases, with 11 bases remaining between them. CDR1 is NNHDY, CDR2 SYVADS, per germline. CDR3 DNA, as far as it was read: TGTGCCAGCAGTGCTCGGGGGAGCAGTGCAGAAACGCTGTAT. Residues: CASSARGSSAETLY. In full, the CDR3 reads CASSARGSSAETLYF.

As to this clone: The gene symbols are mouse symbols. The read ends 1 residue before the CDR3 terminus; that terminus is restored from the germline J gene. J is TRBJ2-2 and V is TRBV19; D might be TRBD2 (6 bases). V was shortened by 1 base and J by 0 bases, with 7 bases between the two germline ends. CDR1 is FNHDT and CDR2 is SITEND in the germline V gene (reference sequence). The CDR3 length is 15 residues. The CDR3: CASSIPGANTGQLYF. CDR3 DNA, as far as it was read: TGTGCCAGCAGTATACCTGGGGCAAACACCGGGCAGCTCTAC. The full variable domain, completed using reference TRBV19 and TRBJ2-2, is GGIITQTPKFLIGQEGQKLTLKCQQNFNHDTMYWYRQDSGKGLRLIYYSITENDLQKGDLSEGYDASREKKSSFSLTVTSAQKNEMAVFLCASSIPGANTGQLYFGEGSKLTVL.

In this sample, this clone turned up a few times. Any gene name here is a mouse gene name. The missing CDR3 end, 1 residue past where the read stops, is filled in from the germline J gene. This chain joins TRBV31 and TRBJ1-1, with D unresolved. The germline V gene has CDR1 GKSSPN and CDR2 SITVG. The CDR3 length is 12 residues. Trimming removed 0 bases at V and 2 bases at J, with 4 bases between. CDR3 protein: CAWSLDNTEVFF. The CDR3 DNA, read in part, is TGTGCCTGGAGTCTAGACAACACAGAAGTCTTC.

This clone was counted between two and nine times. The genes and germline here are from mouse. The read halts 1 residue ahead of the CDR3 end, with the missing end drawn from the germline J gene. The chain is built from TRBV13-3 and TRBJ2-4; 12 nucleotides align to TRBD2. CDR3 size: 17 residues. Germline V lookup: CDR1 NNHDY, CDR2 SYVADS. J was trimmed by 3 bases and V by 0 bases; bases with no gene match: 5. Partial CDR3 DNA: TGTGCCAGCAGTGATGTAGGGACTGGGGGGAGGCAAAACACCTTGTAC. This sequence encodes CASSDVGTGGRQNTLY. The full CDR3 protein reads CASSDVGTGGRQNTLYF.

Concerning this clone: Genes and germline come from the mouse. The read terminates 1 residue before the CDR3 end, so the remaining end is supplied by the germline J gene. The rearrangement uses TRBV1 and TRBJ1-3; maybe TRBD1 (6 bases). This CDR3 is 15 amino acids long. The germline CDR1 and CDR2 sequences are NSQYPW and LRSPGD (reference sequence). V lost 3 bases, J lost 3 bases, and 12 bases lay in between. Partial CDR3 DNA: TGCACCTGCAGTGCCTCCGGGACAAGTGGAAATACGCTCTAT. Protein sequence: CTCSASGTSGNTLY. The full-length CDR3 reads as CTCSASGTSGNTLYF.

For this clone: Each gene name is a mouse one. The CDR3 loop is CAWSPGLGGLEQYF. The sequenced part of the CDR3 DNA is TGTGCCTGGAGTCCGGGACTGGGGGGGCTCGAACAGTAC. The chain recombines TRBV31 with TRBJ2-7; 14 positions match TRBD2. Read coverage stops 1 residue before the CDR3 terminus; the germline J gene supplies the remainder. The CDR3 is 14 residues long. Trimming removed 1 base from V and 7 bases from J; junction bases left unmatched: 3. The germline V gene has CDR1 GKSSPN and CDR2 SITVG. Supplemented by reference TRBV31 and TRBJ2-7, the full variable domain reads AQTIHQWPVAEIKAVGSPLSLGCTIKGKSSPNLYWYWQATGGTLQQLFYSITVGQVESVVQLNLSASRPKDDQFILSTEKLLLSHSGFYLCAWSPGLGGLEQYFGPGTRLTVL.